This record covers a single T cell receptor (beta chain). Its antigen is not known. These data come from a study of cytomegalovirus exposure and HLA in healthy donors. The CDR3 loop spans 16 amino acids. V lost 6 bases to trimming and J lost 7 bases; unmatched junction nucleotides: 17. The V gene's germline CDR1 is SGHRS and CDR2 YFSETQ. Sequencing was performed with immunoSEQ multiplex PCR; in TCRdb, only in-frame clones are kept and a portion is missing. The data contain a few hundred thousand clones, roughly 90% of them singletons. Study-wide results and limits: The tendency of first-cohort TCR clusters to co-occur in the roughly 130 validation repertoires emerged from a later analysis. In vitro assays verified that three CMV-associated chains recognized CMV antigens specifically. Cytomegalovirus association was listed for under 200 TCR beta chains.

This sequence originates from a man aged 18 to 29 in good health and CMV-seropositive. Input material: PBMCs. The chain joins TRBV5-1 to TRBJ1-1, with TRBD1 matching over 8 bases. The CDR3 DNA reads as TGCGCCAGCACCCTCGGGGGGACAGGACCTTACAGTGAAGCTTTCTTT. Protein product: CASTLGGTGPYSEAFF.